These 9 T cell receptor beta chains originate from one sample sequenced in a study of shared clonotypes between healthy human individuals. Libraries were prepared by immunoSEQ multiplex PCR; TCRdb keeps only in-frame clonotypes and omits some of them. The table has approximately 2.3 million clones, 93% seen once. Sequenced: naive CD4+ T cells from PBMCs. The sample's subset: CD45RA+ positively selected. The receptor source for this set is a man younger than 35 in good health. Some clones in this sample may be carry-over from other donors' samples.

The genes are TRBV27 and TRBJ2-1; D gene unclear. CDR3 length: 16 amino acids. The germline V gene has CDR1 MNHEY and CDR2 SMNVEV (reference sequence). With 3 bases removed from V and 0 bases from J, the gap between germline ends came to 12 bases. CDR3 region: CASSLNRPSSYNEQFF. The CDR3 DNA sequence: TGTGCCAGCAGTTTGAACAGACCGAGCTCCTACAATGAGCAGTTCTTC.

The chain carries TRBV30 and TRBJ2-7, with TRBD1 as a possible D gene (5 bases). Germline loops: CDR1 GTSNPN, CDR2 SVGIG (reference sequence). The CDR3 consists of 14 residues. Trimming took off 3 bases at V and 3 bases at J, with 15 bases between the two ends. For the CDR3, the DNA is TGTGCCTGGAGCACCACTGGGGCAGGCTACGAGCAGTACTTC. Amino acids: CAWSTTGAGYEQYF. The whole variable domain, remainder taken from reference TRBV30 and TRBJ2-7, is SQTIHQWPATLVQPVGSPLSLECTVEGTSNPNLYWYRQAAGRGLQLLFYSVGIGQISSEVPQNLSASRPQDRQFILSSKKLLLSDSGFYLCAWSTTGAGYEQYFGPGTRLTVT.

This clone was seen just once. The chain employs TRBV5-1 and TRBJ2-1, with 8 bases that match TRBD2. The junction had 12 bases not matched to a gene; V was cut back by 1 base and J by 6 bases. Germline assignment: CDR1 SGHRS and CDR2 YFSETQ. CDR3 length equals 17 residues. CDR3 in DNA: TGCGCCAGCAGCTTGCGGGCCGGGACTAGTGGGGTCAATGAGCAGTTCTTC. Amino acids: CASSLRAGTSGVNEQFF.

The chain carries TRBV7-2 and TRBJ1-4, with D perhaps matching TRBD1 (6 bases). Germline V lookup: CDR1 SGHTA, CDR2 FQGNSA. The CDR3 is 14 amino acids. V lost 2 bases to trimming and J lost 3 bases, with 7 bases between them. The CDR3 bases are TGTGCCAGCAGCTTATACAGGGCTAATGAAAAACTGTTTTTT. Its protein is CASSLYRANEKLFF.

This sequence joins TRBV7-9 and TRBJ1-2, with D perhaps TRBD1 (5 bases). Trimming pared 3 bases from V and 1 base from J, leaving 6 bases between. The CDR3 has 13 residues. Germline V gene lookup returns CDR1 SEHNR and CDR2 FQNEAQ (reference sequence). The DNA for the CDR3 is TGTGCCAGCAGCTTCGACAGTAACTATGGCTACACCTTC. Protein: CASSFDSNYGYTF.

For the CDR3, the DNA is TGTGCCTGGAGTTTCGGGCGTTCCAACTACGAGCAGTACTTC. This gives the protein CAWSFGRSNYEQYF. This rearrangement joins TRBV30 to TRBJ2-7, with D unclear. V lost 2 bases to trimming and J lost 3 bases, with 14 bases between them. Germline CDR1 GTSNPN, CDR2 SVGIG (reference sequence). The CDR3 extends over 14 amino acids. Based on the CDR3 plus reference TRBV30 and TRBJ2-7, the full variable domain is SQTIHQWPATLVQPVGSPLSLECTVEGTSNPNLYWYRQAAGRGLQLLFYSVGIGQISSEVPQNLSASRPQDRQFILSSKKLLLSDSGFYLCAWSFGRSNYEQYFGPGTRLTVT.

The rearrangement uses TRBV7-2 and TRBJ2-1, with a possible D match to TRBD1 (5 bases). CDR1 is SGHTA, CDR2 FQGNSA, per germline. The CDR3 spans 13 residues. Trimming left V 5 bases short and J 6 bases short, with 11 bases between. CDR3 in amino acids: CASSISRGNEQFF. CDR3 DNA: TGTGCCAGCAGCATCTCTAGGGGCAATGAGCAGTTCTTC.

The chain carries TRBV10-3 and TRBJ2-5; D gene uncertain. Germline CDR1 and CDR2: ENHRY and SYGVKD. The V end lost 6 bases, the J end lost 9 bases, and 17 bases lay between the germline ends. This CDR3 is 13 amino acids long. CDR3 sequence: CAIRDPGATAQYF. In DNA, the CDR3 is TGTGCCATCAGGGATCCGGGCGCTACGGCCCAGTACTTC.

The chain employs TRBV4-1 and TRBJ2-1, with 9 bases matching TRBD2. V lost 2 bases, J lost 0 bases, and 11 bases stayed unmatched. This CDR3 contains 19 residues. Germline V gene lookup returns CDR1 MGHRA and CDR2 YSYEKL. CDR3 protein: CASSQLRTSATSSYNEQFF. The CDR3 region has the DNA TGCGCCAGCAGCCAACTTAGGACTAGCGCAACCAGCTCCTACAATGAGCAGTTCTTC.